This T cell receptor beta chain was sequenced during a study of blood T cells in healthy people across ages. General study results and limits: It was held that the diversity estimates obtained from one million T cells were underestimates.

Each donor was a healthy Caucasian individual from Russia, aged about 6 to 95. Per individual sample, total RNA of at least 5.5 micrograms was extracted. Through a sample-barcoded 5' primer and a J-beta primer mix, a second PCR was run for roughly 7 to 11 cycles. Using its own MiXCR run on the 5' RACE reads, TCRdb lists one record per CDR3 protein. The sample carries 2 million or so distinct CDR3 sequences, about 50% recorded once. In this sample, this clonotype turned up many times. No antigen is known for it. This CDR3 region has 16 residues. V was clipped by 1 base and J by 0 bases, with 7 bases between them. Per the germline V gene, CDR1 is SGHTA and CDR2 is FQGNSA.

Sequencing was done on a sample of blood. The chain carries TRBV7-2 and TRBJ2-6; no clear D gene. The TCR sequence derives from a woman aged 40 to 50 in good health. In DNA, the CDR3 is TGTGCCAGCAGCTTAGTGGGTCGCTCTGGGGCCAACGTCCTGACTTTC. This translates into CASSLVGRSGANVLTF.